Following are 21 T cell receptor beta chains from one sample sequenced in a study of cytotoxic CD8 clonotypes in ibrutinib-treated CLL (dated by TCRdb to the early 2020s). Explained via the paper, the time point label denotes: approximately eleven months on ibrutinib. Library preparation employed the immunoSEQ multiplex PCR assay. TCRdb limited this immuneACCESS table to in-frame rearrangements with V and J called. A share of clones is missing; checked studies link under half to unresolved V genes, and the rest is unexplained. The sample contains tens of thousands of clones, 45% to 65% of them found a single time. Together, the top ten hold roughly 14% of the sample. The sample consisted of PBMCs, taken after 12 months of ibrutinib treatment. All receptors derive from a human donor with chronic lymphocytic leukemia.

CDR3 amino acids: CASSVYNEQFF. DNA for the CDR3: TGCGCCAGCAGCGTCTATAATGAGCAGTTCTTC. The gene calls are TRBV5-1 and TRBJ2-1; D call uncertain. CDR3 length equals 11 residues. Trimming removed 4 bases at V and 7 bases at J, with 6 bases between. Germline loops: CDR1 SGHRS, CDR2 YFSETQ. Complete variable domain (other parts from reference TRBV5-1 and TRBJ2-1): KAGVTQTPRYLIKTRGQQVTLSCSPISGHRSVSWYQQTPGQGLQFLFEYFSETQRNKGNFPGRFSGRQFSNSRSEMNVSTLELGDSALYLCASSVYNEQFFGPGTRLTVL.

The chain has TRBV2 and TRBJ1-1; 7 nucleotides line up with TRBD1. Germline V gene lookup returns CDR1 SNHLY and CDR2 FYNNEI. The CDR3 contains 13 residues. After removal of 4 bases from V and 7 bases from J, the junction contained 6 bases not matched to a gene. The CDR3 protein is CASSGETGFEAFF. The CDR3 DNA sequence: TGTGCCAGCAGTGGGGAGACAGGGTTTGAAGCTTTCTTT. The full variable domain, in which reference TRBV2 and TRBJ1-1 provide the parts outside the CDR3, is EPEVTQTPSHQVTQMGQEVILRCVPISNHLYFYWYRQILGQKVEFLVSFYNNEISEKSEIFDDQFSVERPDGSNFTLKIRSTKLEDSAMYFCASSGETGFEAFFGQGTRLTVV.

The chain combines TRBV28 with TRBJ1-2; tentatively, D is TRBD1 (5 bases). The germline CDR1 and CDR2 sequences are MDHEN and SYDVKM. The V and J ends lost 2 bases and 0 bases respectively, with 16 bases between them. This CDR3 has 17 residues. In DNA form, the CDR3 reads TGTGCCAGCAGTTTAGCGGTTGGGGGGGAGCCTAACTATGGCTACACCTTC. Amino acid sequence: CASSLAVGGEPNYGYTF.

This clone occurred a few times. This chain joins TRBV7-9 and TRBJ2-7; D not resolved. This CDR3 spans 13 amino acids. Germline values: CDR1 SEHNR, CDR2 FQNEAQ (reference sequence). V lost 5 bases to trimming and J lost 1 base, with 9 bases between them. CDR3 amino acids: CASSPDTSYEQYF. The CDR3 DNA follows: TGTGCCAGCAGCCCAGACACATCCTACGAGCAGTACTTC.

This clone was detected a few times. The rearrangement links TRBV28 to TRBJ1-3, with D possibly TRBD1 on 5 matching bases. Germline V gene sequence: CDR1 MDHEN, CDR2 SYDVKM. This CDR3 comprises 14 residues. The V and J ends lost 4 bases and 4 bases respectively, with 11 bases between them. In nucleotides, the CDR3 is TGTGCCAGCAGTTGGGCGGGACGGGGAAACACCATATATTTT. This codes for CASSWAGRGNTIYF. Supplemented by reference TRBV28 and TRBJ1-3, the full variable domain reads DVKVTQSSRYLVKRTGEKVFLECVQDMDHENMFWYRQDPGLGLRLIYFSYDVKMKEKGDIPEGYSVSREKKERFSLILESASTNQTSMYLCASSWAGRGNTIYFGEGSWLTVV.

This clone was seen a single time. This chain connects TRBV27 to TRBJ1-2; TRBD1 matches at 9 bases. Germline assignment: CDR1 MNHEY and CDR2 SMNVEV (reference sequence). CDR3 length: 15 residues. The ends lost 2 bases at V and 1 base at J; junction bases unmatched: 2. The CDR3 DNA follows: TGTGCCAGCAGTTTAACAGGGGGCATTAACTATGGCTACACCTTC. It codes for CASSLTGGINYGYTF.

This clone was picked up a small number of times. V usage is TRBV4-2 and J usage is TRBJ2-1; 8 bases match TRBD2. The CDR3 spans 16 residues. The germline CDR1 and CDR2 sequences are LGHNA and YNFKEQ. V gave up 4 bases and J gave up 6 bases; unmatched junction bases: 11. CDR3: CASSPRGGLVGNEQFF. CDR3 coding DNA: TGTGCCAGCAGCCCACGGGGGGGCCTTGTGGGCAATGAGCAGTTCTTC.

The chain couples TRBV7-8 to TRBJ2-7; 9 bases are shared with TRBD1. The CDR3 is made up of 15 amino acids. Germline V gene lookup returns CDR1 SGHVS and CDR2 FQNEAQ. The trim removed 3 bases at V and 7 bases at J, leaving 10 bases unmatched. This CDR3 reads CASSFGDRVSGEQYF. CDR3 in DNA: TGTGCCAGCAGCTTCGGGGACAGGGTATCTGGTGAGCAGTACTTC. Looking up the rest from reference TRBV7-8 and TRBJ2-7 gives the full variable domain: GAGVSQSPRYKVAKRGQDVALRCDPISGHVSLFWYQQALGQGPEFLTYFQNEAQLDKSGLPSDRFFAERPEGSVSTLKIQRTQQEDSAVYLCASSFGDRVSGEQYFGPGTRLTVT.

The rearrangement joins TRBV13 to TRBJ2-3, with TRBD2 matching 10 bases. With 5 bases clipped from V and 9 bases from J, the junction kept 8 bases outside the gene matches. This CDR3 is built from 14 residues. Germline V CDR1 and CDR2: PRHDT, FYEKMQ (reference sequence). The CDR3 spells CASSLLAGDETQYF. The CDR3 region has the DNA TGTGCCAGCAGCCTCCTAGCGGGAGATGAGACGCAGTATTTT.

The J gene is TRBJ1-1, the V gene TRBV19; weak D call: TRBD1 (5 bases). V was trimmed by 4 bases and J by 0 bases, leaving 15 bases between them. Germline CDR1 reads LNHDA; CDR2 reads SQIVND (reference sequence). The CDR3 extends over 16 amino acids. The CDR3 here is CASSRGAFLLNTEAFF. For the CDR3, the DNA is TGTGCCAGTAGTAGGGGCGCCTTCCTCTTGAACACTGAAGCTTTCTTT.

The chain employs TRBV5-1 and TRBJ1-1; D is unresolved. CDR3 length equals 11 residues. Germline-derived CDR1 and CDR2 are SGHRS and YFSETQ. Trimming removed 4 bases at V and 7 bases at J, with 8 bases between. CDR3 DNA sequence: TGCGCCAGCAGCGGCCGATTTGAAGCTTTCTTT. It is translated as CASSGRFEAFF.

V is TRBV5-1 and J is TRBJ1-1, with D perhaps matching TRBD1 (5 bases). CDR3 length: 13 residues. Trimming pared 4 bases from V and 3 bases from J, leaving 10 bases between. From germline, CDR1 is SGHRS and CDR2 YFSETQ. CDR3 in DNA: TGCGCCAGCAGCCCTACAGGTGACACTGAAGCTTTCTTT. This gives the protein CASSPTGDTEAFF.

This clone was seen many times. The rearrangement joins TRBV23-1 to TRBJ1-2; no definite D call. TRBV23-1 is an ORF for which the function is uncertain. Trimming stripped 2 bases from V and 3 bases from J, with 4 bases between. The length of the CDR3 is 12 residues. The CDR3 spells CASSQGYYGYTF. CDR3 sequence (DNA): TGCGCCAGCAGTCAAGGCTACTATGGCTACACCTTC.

The genes are TRBV6-5 and TRBJ2-7; possibly TRBD1 for D (6 bases). V was pared by 5 bases and J by 3 bases, with 8 bases between. This CDR3 spans 12 amino acids. Germline CDR1 and CDR2: MNHEY and SVGAGI. The CDR3 DNA sequence: TGTGCCAGCAGTAGGGACATCTACGAGCAGTACTTC. Its protein product is CASSRDIYEQYF.

The J gene is TRBJ2-5, the V gene TRBV5-4; 7 nucleotides align to TRBD2. The V and J ends lost 4 bases and 2 bases, in that order; junction bases with no gene match: 14. Germline CDR1 is SGHNT and CDR2 is YYREEE (reference sequence). This CDR3 spans 17 amino acids. CDR3 region: CASSPAFPLAVQETQYF. The CDR3 DNA reads TGTGCCAGCAGCCCGGCCTTTCCGCTAGCGGTACAAGAGACCCAGTACTTC.

V usage is TRBV7-8 and J usage is TRBJ2-2; 9 bases are shared with TRBD1. V shed 2 bases and J 7 bases; nucleotides not matched to a gene: 8. The CDR3 is 16 residues long. From germline, CDR1 is SGHVS and CDR2 FQNEAQ. This CDR3 is CASSLRTTGGGGELFF. CDR3 nucleotide sequence: TGTGCCAGCAGCTTAAGGACCACAGGGGGCGGCGGGGAGCTGTTTTTT. Full variable domain (remainder filled in from reference TRBV7-8 and TRBJ2-2): GAGVSQSPRYKVAKRGQDVALRCDPISGHVSLFWYQQALGQGPEFLTYFQNEAQLDKSGLPSDRFFAERPEGSVSTLKIQRTQQEDSAVYLCASSLRTTGGGGELFFGEGSRLTVL.

V and J are TRBV6-1 and TRBJ1-6; D possibly corresponds to TRBD1 (6 bases). The CDR3 runs 12 residues. V lost 10 bases and J lost 7, with 11 bases in between. The germline CDR1 and CDR2 sequences are MNHNS and SASEGT. CDR3 sequence reads: CAIQGGNSPLHF. The CDR3 DNA reads as TGTGCCATACAGGGCGGGAATTCACCCCTCCACTTT.

The V gene is TRBV4-1, the J gene TRBJ2-3, with TRBD2 identical over 9 bases. V lost 0 bases to trimming and J lost 9 bases; unmatched junction nucleotides: 4. Germline CDR1 and CDR2: MGHRA and YSYEKL. The CDR3 totals 14 residues. CDR3 nucleotide sequence: TGCGCCAGCAGCCAAGAAAGGCTAGCGGGGACGCAGTATTTT. Its protein product is CASSQERLAGTQYF.

There are a few counts of this clone. The rearrangement uses TRBV30 and TRBJ2-7; a weak D match, TRBD1 (6 bases). Trimming took 4 bases from V and 4 from J, leaving 23 bases between them. The germline V gene has CDR1 GTSNPN and CDR2 SVGIG (reference sequence). The CDR3 is 16 amino acids. The CDR3 bases are TGTGCCTGGATCTTACAGGGCCCCTGTAAATTATACGAGCAGTACGTC. Translating it yields CAWILQGPCKLYEQYV.

Ten or more counts support this clone. The chain joins TRBV27 to TRBJ2-2; D not certain. The V end was cut by 2 bases, the J end by 7 bases, with 14 bases between. Germline CDR1 is MNHEY and CDR2 is SMNVEV (reference sequence). The CDR3 has 15 amino acids. CDR3 residues: CASSLGGRSGGELFF. CDR3 DNA: TGTGCCAGCAGTTTAGGTGGCAGGTCCGGCGGGGAGCTGTTTTTT.

This clone was counted a single time. This chain joins TRBV15 and TRBJ1-1; the D is unclear. Trimming pared 5 bases from V and 11 bases from J, leaving 6 bases between. Germline CDR1 is LNHNV and CDR2 is YYDKDF (reference sequence). CDR3 size: 9 residues. In nucleotides, the CDR3 is TGTGCCACCAGCGAGGACGCTTTCTTT. As protein: CATSEDAFF.